The subject of this entry is one T cell receptor beta chain. The trim removed 0 bases at V and 0 bases at J, leaving 4 bases unmatched. The germline V gene has CDR1 SGDLS and CDR2 YYNGEE. This CDR3 comprises 16 residues. The data were obtained in a study of T cells in Graves' hyperthyroidism and ophthalmopathy. RNA transcripts served as the template for amplifying TCR beta CDR3 regions. HTBI primers were employed in a first-round RT-PCR of the TCR CDR3. TCRdb called the multiplex PCR reads again in MiXCR, with one record for every CDR3 protein. This table holds some 600,000 distinct CDR3 sequences, about 15% found once.

What was sequenced was blood. The chain couples TRBV9 to TRBJ2-5; 8 bases match TRBD1. The receptor was derived from a woman aged 30 to 39 with Graves' hyperthyroidism that later progressed to Graves' ophthalmopathy. CDR3 region: CASSVESGGDQETQYF. The DNA of the CDR3 is TGTGCCAGCAGCGTAGAATCAGGGGGCGACCAAGAGACCCAGTACTTC.